This T cell receptor (beta chain) came from a study of blood T cells in healthy people across ages. Every sample gave at least 5.5 micrograms of total RNA when it was extracted. A second PCR of 7 to 11 cycles used a sample-barcoded 5' primer and a J-beta primer mix. Each cDNA was tagged by a template-switch adaptor containing 12 random nucleotides. A single record per CDR3 protein comes from TCRdb applying MiXCR to the 5' RACE reads. The table lists under 2,000,000 distinct CDR3 sequences, around half of them singletons. About this clonotype: The antigen is unknown.

CDR1 is DFQATT and CDR2 is SNEGSKA in the germline V gene (reference sequence). V dropped 0 bases and J dropped 7; count of bases not matched to a gene: 10. The CDR3 totals 16 residues. Study findings and constraints: For the donors, CMV status was unknown and possibly confounded expanded clonotype changes. Strong correlation linked observed beta diversity and percent naive T cells.

The chain recombines TRBV20-1 with TRBJ2-1, with 9 bases lining up with TRBD2. This receptor was obtained from a woman between 40 and 50 years old in good health. The sequenced sample consisted of blood. This chain's CDR3 is CSARDAGGGAGNEQFF. The CDR3 DNA follows: TGCAGTGCTAGAGATGCGGGCGGGGGGGCCGGAAATGAGCAGTTCTTC.